This TCR beta chain was sequenced during a study of blood T cell repertoires in COVID-19. Profiled with immunoSEQ multiplex PCR; TCRdb holds only in-frame clones, not every one. The table shows about 180,000 clones, with around 90% occurring only once. This study enrolled people aged about 18 to 95 from 20 to 25 US geographic areas. J gave up 2 bases and V 4 bases, and 7 bases lay outside the gene matches. The germline V gene has CDR1 SGDLS and CDR2 YYNGEE. This CDR3 has 16 amino acids. The J gene is TRBJ2-3, the V gene TRBV9, with 10 bases fitting TRBD2. Sequenced material: PBMCs or T cells enriched from blood (not recorded which). This receptor was taken from a woman in her late teens or twenties who had recovered from COVID-19. CDR3 in DNA: TGTGCCAGCAGCCCCAGCGGGGGGGGTTACACAGATACGCAGTATTTT. Its translation: CASSPSGGGYTDTQYF.